This TCR beta chain was found in a study of shared T cell receptors in the human thymus. Sequencing used immunoSEQ multiplex PCR; TCRdb keeps in-frame clones, though not all of them. Here the sample spans about 380,000 clones, over 90% being singletons. The CDR3 length is 18 residues. The chain employs TRBV21-1 and TRBJ2-4; TRBD1 reflects the table's D call only, with no check against the DNA. TRBV21-1 is tagged as a pseudogene. The sequenced sample was thymocytes. This receptor was identified in a human donor. The DNA of the CDR3 is TGTGCCAGCAGCAAAGGCGCAGGGGTAAGATTAGCCAAAAACATTCAGTACTTC. Translated: CASSKGAGVRLAKNIQYF.